This TCR beta chain was captured in a study of blood T cell repertoires in COVID-19. The wider study: COVID-19 samples collected from the United States, Italy and Spain covered acute and convalescent phases. T cells, B-cell-depleted T cells, or PBMCs supplied cDNA or gDNA.

This CDR3 spans 16 amino acids. V shed 0 bases and J 8 bases; nucleotides not matched to a gene: 5. In germline, CDR1 is SGHDT, CDR2 YYEEEE. Per the original data handling: Reference gene primer amplification yielded estimated nucleated cell counts. Some clones are missing from TCRdb's copy, which holds only in-frame ones; the method was immunoSEQ multiplex PCR. V and J calls and clone size come straight from that table; D and trimming were deduced from the DNA. Of more than 50,000 clones in the sample, roughly 90% were seen once. Sequencing used peripheral blood. The chain is built from TRBV5-6 and TRBJ2-3, with 14 bases matching TRBD2. This receptor was obtained from a human donor in a cohort sampled during active COVID-19. CDR3 loop: CASSLVTSGGAVTQYF. As DNA, the CDR3 is TGTGCCAGCAGCTTGGTGACTAGCGGGGGGGCTGTTACGCAGTATTTT. The complete variable domain, with remaining parts taken from reference TRBV5-6 and TRBJ2-3, reads DAGVTQSPTHLIKTRGQQVTLRCSPKSGHDTVSWYQQALGQGPQFIFQYYEEEERQRGNFPDRFSGHQFPNYSSELNVNALLLGDSALYLCASSLVTSGGAVTQYFGPGTRLTVL.